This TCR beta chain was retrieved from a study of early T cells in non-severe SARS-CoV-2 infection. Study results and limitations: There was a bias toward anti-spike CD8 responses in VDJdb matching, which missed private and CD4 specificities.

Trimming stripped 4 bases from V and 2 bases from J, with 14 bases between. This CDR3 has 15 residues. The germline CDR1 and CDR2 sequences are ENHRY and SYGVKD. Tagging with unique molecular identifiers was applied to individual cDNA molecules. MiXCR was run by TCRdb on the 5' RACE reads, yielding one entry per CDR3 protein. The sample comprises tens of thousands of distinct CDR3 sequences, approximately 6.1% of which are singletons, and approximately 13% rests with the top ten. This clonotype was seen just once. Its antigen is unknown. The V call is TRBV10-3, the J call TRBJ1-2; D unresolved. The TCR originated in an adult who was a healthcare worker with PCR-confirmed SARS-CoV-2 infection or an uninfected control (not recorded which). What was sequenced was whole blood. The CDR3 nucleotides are TGTGCCATCAGTGTCGGCCAGGCATCAAACTATGGCTACACCTTC. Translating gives CAISVGQASNYGYTF.